The 2 T cell receptor beta chains presented below share a single source sample, sequenced in a study of Ad26.COV2.S vaccination and SARS-CoV-2 variants. Using immunoSEQ multiplex PCR, the repertoire was profiled, and TCRdb retains in-frame clones only, with some absent. The sample lists hundreds of thousands of clones; 70% to 90% were seen once. As to treatment: roughly 20 received Ad26.COV2.S at low or high dose, single or two shots; 5 received placebo; per-sample allocation not given. Material that was analyzed had been drawn on day 63 after the first vaccine or placebo injection. Source: peripheral blood, taken in a trial of Ad26.COV2.S vaccine versus placebo. Receptor source: a person aged 18-65 years who received the Ad26.COV2.S COVID-19 vaccine or a placebo.

The V gene is TRBV3-1 (or the pseudogene TRBV3-2), the J gene TRBJ2-1, with a possible D match to TRBD2 (5 bases). Deletions cut 2 bases from V and 2 bases from J, with 10 bases between. From germline, CDR1 is LGHDT and CDR2 YNNKEL (reference sequence). The CDR3 runs to 15 residues. CDR3 DNA: TGTGCCAGCAGCCAAAACCCCGGGGCCTACAATGAGCAGTTCTTC. Its protein is CASSQNPGAYNEQFF.

The V and J genes are TRBV2 and TRBJ1-1, with D perhaps matching TRBD1 (6 bases). Deletions cut 4 bases from V and 4 bases from J, with 13 bases between. CDR1 SNHLY and CDR2 FYNNEI come from the germline V gene. The CDR3 has 14 amino acids. The CDR3 DNA sequence: TGTGCCAGCAGTGGTTCGACAGGAAGCACTGAAGCTTTCTTT. This codes for CASSGSTGSTEAFF.